This passage covers 10 T cell receptor beta chains from one sample sequenced in a study of cytotoxic CD8 clonotypes in ibrutinib-treated CLL. Clones were read by immunoSEQ multiplex PCR, and TCRdb kept only the in-frame ones, dropping some. The sample lists 140,000 or so clones, around three quarters occurring once. This sample comprised PBMCs, obtained after 12 months of ibrutinib treatment. These receptors originate from a human donor with chronic lymphocytic leukemia.

The chain carries TRBV18 and TRBJ1-3; tentatively, D is TRBD1 (5 bases). CDR1 is KGHSH, CDR2 LQKENI, per germline. This CDR3 is 17 amino acids long. V lost 3 bases, J lost 0 bases, and 15 bases lay in between. CDR3 bases: TGTGCCAGCTCACCCGACCAACAGGCCCGCTCTGGAAACACCATATATTTT. Encoded protein: CASSPDQQARSGNTIYF.

The rearrangement joins TRBV6-1 to TRBJ2-1; 9 bases align to TRBD2. Per germline, CDR1 MNHNS and CDR2 SASEGT. Unmatched junction bases numbered 5, after V lost 5 bases and J lost 3 bases. The CDR3 is made up of 15 amino acids. Here the CDR3 DNA reads TGTGCCAGCAGTCCTCTAGCGGGAAGCTACAATGAGCAGTTCTTC. Translation gives CASSPLAGSYNEQFF.

This clone has more than one count but fewer than ten. The chain joins TRBV12-5 to TRBJ2-7, with 10 bases lining up with TRBD1. Looked up from germline, CDR1 is LGHNT and CDR2 is FRNRAP. The CDR3 covers 15 residues. The ends lost 5 bases at V and 1 base at J; junction bases unmatched: 5. DNA for the CDR3: TGTGCTAGTGGTACAGGACAGGGGGGATCCTACGAGCAGTACTTC. Amino acid sequence: CASGTGQGGSYEQYF.

The chain links TRBV5-5 to TRBJ1-1; D is unresolved. Trimming cost V 4 bases and J 6 bases, with 16 bases left between them. The V gene's germline CDR1 is SGHKS and CDR2 YYEKEE (reference sequence). This CDR3 comprises 14 residues. In DNA form, the CDR3 reads TGTGCCAGCAGCCGGCTCCTGAGTGCTCCTGAAGCTTTCTTT. Its protein is CASSRLLSAPEAFF.

V and J are TRBV5-1 and TRBJ2-6; D is possibly TRBD1 (6 bases). Trimming pared 7 bases from V and 0 bases from J, leaving 14 bases between. The V gene's germline CDR1 is SGHRS and CDR2 YFSETQ. CDR3 length: 16 amino acids. The CDR3: CASHTGLTSGANVLTF. CDR3 nucleotides: TGCGCCAGCCACACAGGGCTTACCTCTGGGGCCAACGTCCTGACTTTC.

The V and J genes are TRBV18 and TRBJ2-7; the D call may be TRBD1 or TRBD2 (5 bases each). Looked up from germline, CDR1 is KGHSH and CDR2 is LQKENI. The CDR3 runs to 16 residues. Trimming took off 2 bases at V and 4 bases at J, with 18 bases between the two ends. CDR3 in DNA: TGTGCCAGCTCACCAGGGCTGGGGGTCGGGGAATACGAGCAGTACTTC. Residues: CASSPGLGVGEYEQYF.

This clone appeared a single time. This chain uses TRBV7-3 with TRBJ2-3; unclear D gene. In germline, CDR1 is SGHTA, CDR2 FQGTGA. The CDR3 loop spans 13 amino acids. Deletions cut 5 bases from V and 6 bases from J, with 12 bases between. The CDR3 DNA reads TGTGCCAGCAGCCTAATGTATCGGGATACGCAGTATTTT. Its translation is CASSLMYRDTQYF.

The V gene is TRBV19, the J gene TRBJ1-2; possible D gene TRBD1, 5 bases. Per the germline V gene, CDR1 is LNHDA and CDR2 is SQIVND (reference sequence). The CDR3 is 12 amino acids. V dropped 7 bases and J dropped 7 bases, with 13 bases sitting between them. CDR3 nucleotides: TGTGCCAGTAATTCACAGGCTGCTGGCTACACCTTC. As protein: CASNSQAAGYTF.

The gene calls are TRBV27 and TRBJ1-2; no firm D call. CDR3 length: 14 residues. V lost 6 bases and J lost 2, with 13 bases in between. Germline V CDR1 and CDR2: MNHEY, SMNVEV (reference sequence). The CDR3 nucleotides are TGTGCCAGCAGCCCCTCGCCCTTAAACTATGGCTACACCTTC. Translation gives CASSPSPLNYGYTF.

This chain connects TRBV7-9 to TRBJ2-7, with TRBD2 matching over 9 bases. CDR3 length: 14 residues. CDR1 is SEHNR and CDR2 is FQNEAQ in the germline V gene (reference sequence). V shed 5 bases, J shed 8 bases, and the junction held 10 bases outside the gene matches. This CDR3 reads CASSLTSGSIQQYF. CDR3 nucleotide sequence: TGTGCCAGCAGCCTGACTAGCGGTTCTATACAGCAGTACTTC.